This section outlines one T cell receptor beta chain sequence together with its context. Its recognized antigen is unknown. No base-level quality is on record; no much larger clone is a single base apart. This sample is part of a study of beta chain features in type 1 diabetes (dated by TCRdb to the late 2010s). With respect to the entire study: No differences in mean age, gender distribution, total cell number or subset yield were found between patients and healthy donors. The study compared TCRB repertoires of sorted circulating CD4+ T cell subsets between recently diagnosed type 1 diabetes patients and matched healthy donors. Whereas all 30 or so donors provided naive and central memory subsets, regulatory and stem cell-like memory subsets were isolated from just 8 patients and roughly eight healthy donors. A total of 85 million to 140 million sorted cells were examined across all samples, and the number of cells per subset was strongly correlated with RNA yield. Study-wide findings and limitations: HLA sub-analyses involved small numbers of individuals, so any influence of HLA type on TCRB rearrangement remained unresolved. Patients with type 1 diabetes made fewer insertions and deleted more nucleotides at VDJ recombination sites, implying thymic rearrangement abnormalities. Naive, central memory and regulatory TCRB repertoires appeared to be more similar among patients than among healthy donors. In all four CD4+ subsets, TCRB CDR3 length was moderately but significantly shorter in type 1 diabetes patients. Shorter templates might have been favored by PCR, but patient and control samples were amplified and corrected together, so both groups would have been affected equally by any skew. Sequencing cDNA rather than genomic DNA could over-represent highly expressing activated cells, although activation and CD3 levels did not differ between groups.

V is pared back by 2 bases and J by 8 bases, with 12 bases lying between the germline termini. The CDR3 runs 13 residues from the cysteine to the phenylalanine. Left in the record is the CDR3 DNA by itself, 39 bases read in frame from the first base. The germline V gene sets CDR1 to SGHVS and CDR2 to FQNEAQ. The High Capacity cDNA Reverse Transcription Kit was used to reverse transcribe all of the isolated RNA, meaning that expressed TCRB transcripts were what got sequenced. Deep immunoSEQ sequencing was performed on naive, central memory and regulatory T cell samples, with an average of roughly 3.6 million total reads per sample. After sorted cells were lysed in RLT buffer, RNA was extracted with DNase-treated RNeasy Micro or Mini kits, with the choice depending on cell number. To prevent cross-contamination, every cell subset was processed on its own, while patient and healthy donor samples were processed together. TCRB sequences were amplified from cDNA with the immunoSEQ multiplex PCR, producing 87-bp fragments spanning the CDR3 region. Amplicons were sequenced on the Illumina HiSeq platform. Per the original workflow: Synthetic template baselines were used to correct PCR bias computationally, reads within Hamming distance 2 were collapsed, and singletons that could not be merged were discarded. Reads were aligned against IMGT to assign V, D and J genes, CDR3 length and insertions or deletions at six rearrangement sites. Within each subset, clonotype counts were normalized to sorted cell number, and only after that were true diversity and Gini coefficients computed with the tcR R package. Repertoire sharing was quantified using the overlap coefficient calculated on TCRB nucleotide sequences. In its TCRdb copy, this immuneACCESS table keeps in-frame sequences only and misses some clones. Where compared with another copy, unresolved V genes explain less than half of these, and the others have no known cause. V, J and clone size are those of that table, while D and trimming were read from the DNA. The sample records about 170,000 clones, over 6% of which are singletons. About 0.5% of the sample is taken by the ten largest.

From each donor, a single peripheral blood sample of about 116 mL on average was drawn into heparinised tubes. A BD FACSAria II and a panel including CD45RO, CCR7, CD25, CD127, CD95 and CD27 were used to sort naive, central memory, regulatory and stem cell-like memory CD4+ T cells. Purity was above 95% for every sorted population. PBMCs were separated immediately by Lymphoprep density gradient centrifugation and were stained directly, without being cultured. So that batch effects would be minimized, each experiment stained and sorted samples in pairs, pairing one healthy donor with one patient. The sequenced sample consisted of central memory CD4+ T cells from blood. The source of this sequence is a man aged 18 to 29 with type 1 diabetes. Recombination joined TRBV7-8 with TRBJ1-2, with the D gene call left open. The CDR3 is CASSLNADSGYTF. The DNA sequence is TGTGCCAGCAGCTTAAACGCGGATTCGGGCTACACCTTC.